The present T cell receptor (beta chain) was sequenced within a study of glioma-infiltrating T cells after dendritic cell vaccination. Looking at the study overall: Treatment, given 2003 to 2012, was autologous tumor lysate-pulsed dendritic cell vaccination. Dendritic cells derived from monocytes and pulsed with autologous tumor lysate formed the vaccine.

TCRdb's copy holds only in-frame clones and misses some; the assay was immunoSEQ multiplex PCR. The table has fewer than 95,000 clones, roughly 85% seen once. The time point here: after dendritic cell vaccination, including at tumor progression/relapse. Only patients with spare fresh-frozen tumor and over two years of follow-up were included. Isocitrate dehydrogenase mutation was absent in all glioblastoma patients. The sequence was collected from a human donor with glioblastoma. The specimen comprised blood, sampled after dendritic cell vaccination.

The CDR3 coding sequence is TGTGCCAGCAGCTTCTCGGGGGGAAGCTACGAGCAGTACTTC. It encodes CASSFSGGSYEQYF. The chain carries TRBV5-5 and TRBJ2-7; TRBD2 matches at 7 bases. The V and J ends lost 2 bases and 3 bases, in that order; junction bases with no gene match: 5. CDR1 and CDR2 from the germline V gene are SGHKS and YYEKEE (reference sequence). CDR3 length equals 14 residues.